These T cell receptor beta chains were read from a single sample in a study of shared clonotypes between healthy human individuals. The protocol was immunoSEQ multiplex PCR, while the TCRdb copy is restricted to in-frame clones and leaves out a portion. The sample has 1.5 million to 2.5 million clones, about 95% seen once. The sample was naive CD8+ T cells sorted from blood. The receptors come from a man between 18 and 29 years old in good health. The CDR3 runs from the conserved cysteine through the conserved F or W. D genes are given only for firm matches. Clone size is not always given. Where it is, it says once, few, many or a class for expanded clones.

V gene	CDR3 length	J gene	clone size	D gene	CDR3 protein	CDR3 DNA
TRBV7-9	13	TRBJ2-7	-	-	CASSLQDSYEQYF	TGTGCCAGCAGCTTGCAGGACAGCTACGAGCAGTACTTC
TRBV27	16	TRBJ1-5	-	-	CASSLGSWGSNQPQHF	TGTGCCAGCAGTTTAGGCAGCTGGGGAAGCAATCAGCCCCAGCATTTT
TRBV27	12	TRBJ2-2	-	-	CASSFDAGELFF	TGTGCCAGCAGTTTCGACGCCGGGGAGCTGTTTTTT
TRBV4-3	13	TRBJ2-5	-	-	CASSQEKQETQYF	TGCGCCAGCAGCCAAGAGAAGCAAGAGACCCAGTACTTC
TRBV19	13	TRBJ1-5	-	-	CASKGWGNQPQHF	TGTGCCAGTAAGGGTTGGGGTAATCAGCCCCAGCATTTT
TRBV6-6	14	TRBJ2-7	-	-	CASSLAGSTYEQYF	TGTGCCAGCAGTTTAGCAGGTTCCACCTACGAGCAGTACTTC
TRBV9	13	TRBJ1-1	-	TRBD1	CASSATGETEAFF	TGTGCCAGCAGCGCCACAGGGGAAACTGAAGCTTTCTTT
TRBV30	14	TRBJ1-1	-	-	CAWSVEDRGTEAFF	TGTGCCTGGAGTGTTGAGGATAGGGGCACTGAAGCTTTCTTT
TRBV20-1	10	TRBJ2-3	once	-	CSAFTDTQYF	TGCAGTGCCTTTACAGACACGCAGTATTTT
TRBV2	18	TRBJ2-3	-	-	CASSELLGPGSSTDTQYF	TGTGCCAGCAGTGAGCTCCTTGGTCCGGGATCTAGCACAGATACGCAGTATTTT
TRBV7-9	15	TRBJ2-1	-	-	CASSVTGPNVYEQFF	TGTGCCAGCAGCGTAACGGGTCCAAATGTCTATGAGCAGTTCTTC
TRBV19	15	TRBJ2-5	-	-	CASSLHSGPRETQYF	TGTGCCAGTAGTCTCCACTCCGGGCCGCGGGAGACCCAGTACTTC
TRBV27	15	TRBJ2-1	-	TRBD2	CASSGTSGAYNEQFF	TGTGCCAGCAGTGGTACTAGCGGAGCCTACAATGAGCAGTTCTTC
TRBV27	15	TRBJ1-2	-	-	CASSLQGSFNYGYTF	TGTGCCAGCAGTCTGCAGGGGTCCTTTAACTATGGCTACACCTTC
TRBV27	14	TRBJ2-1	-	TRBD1	CASSIGQGMNEQFF	TGTGCCAGCAGTATCGGACAGGGGATGAATGAGCAGTTCTTC
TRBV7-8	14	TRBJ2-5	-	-	CASSPEDRQETQYF	TGTGCCAGCAGCCCAGAGGACAGACAAGAGACCCAGTACTTC
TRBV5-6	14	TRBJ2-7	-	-	CASSFGAGDYEQYF	TGTGCCAGCAGCTTCGGTGCCGGAGACTACGAGCAGTACTTC
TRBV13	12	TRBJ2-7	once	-	CASSSAGYEQYF	TGTGCCAGCAGCTCGGCAGGGTACGAGCAGTACTTC
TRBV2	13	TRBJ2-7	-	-	CASVEWSSYEQYF	TGTGCCAGCGTGGAGTGGAGCTCCTACGAGCAGTACTTC
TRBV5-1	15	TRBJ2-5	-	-	CASSPRGAFQETQYF	TGCGCCAGCAGCCCAAGGGGGGCTTTCCAAGAGACCCAGTACTTC
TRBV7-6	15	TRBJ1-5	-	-	CASSLGGGLNQPQHF	TGTGCCAGCAGCTTAGGGGGGGGGCTAAATCAGCCCCAGCATTTT
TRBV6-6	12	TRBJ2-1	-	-	CASSLLTNEQFF	TGTGCCAGCAGCCTCCTAACGAATGAGCAGTTCTTC